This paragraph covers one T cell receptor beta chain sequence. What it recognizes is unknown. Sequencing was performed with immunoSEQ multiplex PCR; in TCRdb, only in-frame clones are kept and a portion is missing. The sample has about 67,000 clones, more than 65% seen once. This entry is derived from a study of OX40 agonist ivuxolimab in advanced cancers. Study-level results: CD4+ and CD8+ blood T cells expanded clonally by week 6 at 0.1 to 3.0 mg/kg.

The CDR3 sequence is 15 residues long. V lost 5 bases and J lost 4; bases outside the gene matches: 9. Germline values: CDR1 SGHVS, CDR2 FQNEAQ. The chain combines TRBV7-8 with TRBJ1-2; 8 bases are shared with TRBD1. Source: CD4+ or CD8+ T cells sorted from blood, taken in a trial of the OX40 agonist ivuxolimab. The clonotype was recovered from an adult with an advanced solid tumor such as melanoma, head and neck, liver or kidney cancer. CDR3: CASSPTGTGTYGYTF. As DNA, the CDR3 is TGTGCCAGCAGCCCTACAGGGACAGGTACCTATGGCTACACCTTC.